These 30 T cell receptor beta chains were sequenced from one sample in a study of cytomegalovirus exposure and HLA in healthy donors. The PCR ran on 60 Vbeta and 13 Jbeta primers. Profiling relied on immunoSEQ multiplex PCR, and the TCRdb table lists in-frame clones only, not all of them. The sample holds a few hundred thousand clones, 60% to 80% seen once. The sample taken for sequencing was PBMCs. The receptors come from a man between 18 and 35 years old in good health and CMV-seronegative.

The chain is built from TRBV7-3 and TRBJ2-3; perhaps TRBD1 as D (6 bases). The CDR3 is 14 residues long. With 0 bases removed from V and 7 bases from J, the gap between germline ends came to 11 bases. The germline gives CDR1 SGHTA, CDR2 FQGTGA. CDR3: CASSLTWGPHTQYF. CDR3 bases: TGTGCCAGCAGCTTAACGTGGGGGCCCCATACGCAGTATTTT.

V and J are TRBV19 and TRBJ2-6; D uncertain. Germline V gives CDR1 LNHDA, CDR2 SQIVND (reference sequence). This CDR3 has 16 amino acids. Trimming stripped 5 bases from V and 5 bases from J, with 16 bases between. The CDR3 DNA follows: TGTGCCAGTAGTTCCCTGACTCTAGTCCGGGCCAACGTCCTGACTTTC. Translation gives CASSSLTLVRANVLTF.

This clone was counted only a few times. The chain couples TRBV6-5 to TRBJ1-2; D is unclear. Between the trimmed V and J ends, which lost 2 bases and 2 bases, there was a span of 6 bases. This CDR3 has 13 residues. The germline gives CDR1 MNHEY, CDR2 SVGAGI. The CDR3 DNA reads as TGTGCCAGCAGTTACGCCCTAAACTATGGCTACACCTTC. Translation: CASSYALNYGYTF.

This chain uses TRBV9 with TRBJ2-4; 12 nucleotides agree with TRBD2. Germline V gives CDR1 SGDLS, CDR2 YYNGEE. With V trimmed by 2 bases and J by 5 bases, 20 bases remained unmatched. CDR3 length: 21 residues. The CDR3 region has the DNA TGTGCCAGCAGCGTCCTACCTCTTACTAGCGGGAGGCAGGATGGGGAAAACATTCAGTACTTC. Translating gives CASSVLPLTSGRQDGENIQYF.

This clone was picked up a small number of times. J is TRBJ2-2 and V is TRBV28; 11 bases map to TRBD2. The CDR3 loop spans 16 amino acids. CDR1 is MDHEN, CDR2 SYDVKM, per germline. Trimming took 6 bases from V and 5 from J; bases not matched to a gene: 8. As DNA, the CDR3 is TGTGCCAGCAGGCCTTCCGGGACTAGCGGTACCGGGGAGCTGTTTTTT. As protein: CASRPSGTSGTGELFF.

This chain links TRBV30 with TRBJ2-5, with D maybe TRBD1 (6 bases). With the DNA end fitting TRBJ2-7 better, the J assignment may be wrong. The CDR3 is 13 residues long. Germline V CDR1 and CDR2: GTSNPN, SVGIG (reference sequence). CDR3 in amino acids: CAWSSDRSYEQYF. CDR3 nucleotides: TGTGCCTGGAGCTCAGACAGGTCCTACGAGCAGTACTTC.

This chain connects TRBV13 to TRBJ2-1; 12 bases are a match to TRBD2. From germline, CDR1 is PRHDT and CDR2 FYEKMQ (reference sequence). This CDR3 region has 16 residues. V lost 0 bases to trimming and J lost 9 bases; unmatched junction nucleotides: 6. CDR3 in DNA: TGTGCCAGCAGCTTAGGCGTACTAGCGGGAGGCGTTGAGCAGTTCTTC. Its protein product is CASSLGVLAGGVEQFF.

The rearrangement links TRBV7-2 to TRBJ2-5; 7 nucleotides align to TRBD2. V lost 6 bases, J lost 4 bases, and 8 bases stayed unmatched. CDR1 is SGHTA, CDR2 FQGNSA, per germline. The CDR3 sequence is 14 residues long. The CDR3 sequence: CASRLGGSIETQYF. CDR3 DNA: TGTGCCAGCAGGCTCGGGGGGTCCATAGAGACCCAGTACTTC. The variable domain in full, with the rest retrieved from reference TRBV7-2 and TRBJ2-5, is GAGVSQSPSNKVTEKGKDVELRCDPISGHTALYWYRQSLGQGLEFLIYFQGNSAPDKSGLPSDRFSAERTGGSVSTLTIQRTQQEDSAVYLCASRLGGSIETQYFGPGTRLLVL.

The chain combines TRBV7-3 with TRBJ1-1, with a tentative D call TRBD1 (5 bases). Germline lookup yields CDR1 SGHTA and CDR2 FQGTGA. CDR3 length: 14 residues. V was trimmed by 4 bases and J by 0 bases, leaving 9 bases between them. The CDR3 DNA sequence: TGTGCCAGCAGCTCGGGGGAGATGAACACTGAAGCTTTCTTT. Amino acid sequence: CASSSGEMNTEAFF.

The CDR3: CASSPPGTPYEQYF. The CDR3 bases are TGTGCCAGTAGTCCGCCCGGGACACCCTACGAGCAGTACTTC. This rearrangement joins TRBV19 to TRBJ2-7, with a possible D match to TRBD1 (6 bases). This CDR3 spans 14 amino acids. Germline assignment: CDR1 LNHDA and CDR2 SQIVND (reference sequence). V lost 5 bases, J lost 2 bases, and 13 bases lay in between.

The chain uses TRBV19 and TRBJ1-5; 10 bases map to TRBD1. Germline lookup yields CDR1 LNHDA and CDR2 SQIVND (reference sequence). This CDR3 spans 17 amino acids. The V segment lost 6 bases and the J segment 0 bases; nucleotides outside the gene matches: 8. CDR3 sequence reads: CASRDRGGVFSNQPQHF. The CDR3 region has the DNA TGTGCCAGTAGGGACAGGGGGGGGGTTTTTAGCAATCAGCCCCAGCATTTT. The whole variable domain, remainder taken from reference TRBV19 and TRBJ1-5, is DGGITQSPKYLFRKEGQNVTLSCEQNLNHDAMYWYRQDPGQGLRLIYYSQIVNDFQKGDIAEGYSVSREKKESFPLTVTSAQKNPTAFYLCASRDRGGVFSNQPQHFGDGTRLSIL.

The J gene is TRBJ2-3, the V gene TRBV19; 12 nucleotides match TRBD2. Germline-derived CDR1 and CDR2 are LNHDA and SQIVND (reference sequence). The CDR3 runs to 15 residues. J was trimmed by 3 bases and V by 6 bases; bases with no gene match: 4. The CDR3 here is CASRTSGSGTDTQYF. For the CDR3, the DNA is TGTGCCAGTAGGACTAGCGGGAGTGGGACAGATACGCAGTATTTT. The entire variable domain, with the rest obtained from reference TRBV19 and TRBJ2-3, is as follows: DGGITQSPKYLFRKEGQNVTLSCEQNLNHDAMYWYRQDPGQGLRLIYYSQIVNDFQKGDIAEGYSVSREKKESFPLTVTSAQKNPTAFYLCASRTSGSGTDTQYFGPGTRLTVL.

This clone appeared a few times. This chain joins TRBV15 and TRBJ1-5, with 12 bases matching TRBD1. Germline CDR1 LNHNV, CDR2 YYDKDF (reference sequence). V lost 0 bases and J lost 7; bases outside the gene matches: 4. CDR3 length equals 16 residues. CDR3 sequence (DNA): TGTGCCACCAGCAGAGAAGGGACAGGGGGCCGGCAGCCCCAGCATTTT. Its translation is CATSREGTGGRQPQHF.

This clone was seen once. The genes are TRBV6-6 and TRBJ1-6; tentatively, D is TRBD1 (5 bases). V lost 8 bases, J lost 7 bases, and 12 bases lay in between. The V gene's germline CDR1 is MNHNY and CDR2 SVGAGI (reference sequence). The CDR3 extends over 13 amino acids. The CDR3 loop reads CASVQALNSPLHF. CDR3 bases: TGTGCCAGCGTACAGGCCTTGAATTCACCCCTCCACTTT.

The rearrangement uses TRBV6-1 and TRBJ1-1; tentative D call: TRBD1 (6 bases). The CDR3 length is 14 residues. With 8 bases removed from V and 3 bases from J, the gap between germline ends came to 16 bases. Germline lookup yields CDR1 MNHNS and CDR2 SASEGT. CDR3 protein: CASGLNRVDTEAFF. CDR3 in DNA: TGTGCCAGCGGTTTAAACAGGGTGGACACTGAAGCTTTCTTT.

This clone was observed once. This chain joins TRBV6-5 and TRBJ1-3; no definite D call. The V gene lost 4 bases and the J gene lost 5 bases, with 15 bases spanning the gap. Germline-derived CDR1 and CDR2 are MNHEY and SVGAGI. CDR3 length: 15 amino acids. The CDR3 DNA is TGTGCCAGCAGTTCCCTGACGACTGTACGAAACACCATATATTTT. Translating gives CASSSLTTVRNTIYF.

The CDR3 DNA sequence: TGCGCCAGCAGCTTAACTAGCGGGAACACCGGGGAGCTGTTTTTT. It codes for CASSLTSGNTGELFF. The rearrangement uses TRBV5-1 and TRBJ2-2; 8 nucleotides line up with TRBD2. Germline CDR1 is SGHRS and CDR2 is YFSETQ. J was trimmed by 1 base and V by 2 bases; bases with no gene match: 1. CDR3 length: 15 amino acids.

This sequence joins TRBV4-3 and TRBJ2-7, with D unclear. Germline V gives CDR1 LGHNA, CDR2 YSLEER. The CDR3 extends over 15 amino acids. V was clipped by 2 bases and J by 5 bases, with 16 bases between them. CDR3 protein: CASSQKLPSFHEQYF. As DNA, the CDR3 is TGCGCCAGCAGCCAAAAGCTCCCTAGTTTCCACGAGCAGTACTTC.

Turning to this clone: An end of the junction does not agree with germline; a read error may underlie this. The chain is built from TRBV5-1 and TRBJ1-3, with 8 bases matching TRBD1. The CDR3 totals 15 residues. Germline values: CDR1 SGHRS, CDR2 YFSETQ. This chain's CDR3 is CASSLDRVSGNTIYF. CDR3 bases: TGCGCCAGCAGTTTGGACAGGGTCTCTGGAAACACCATATATTTT.

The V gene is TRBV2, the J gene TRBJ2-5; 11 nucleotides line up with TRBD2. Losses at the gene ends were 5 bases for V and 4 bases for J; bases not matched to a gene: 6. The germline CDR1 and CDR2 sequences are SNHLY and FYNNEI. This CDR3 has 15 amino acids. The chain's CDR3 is CASSISGGDGETQYF. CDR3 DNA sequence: TGTGCCAGCAGTATTAGCGGGGGGGATGGAGAGACCCAGTACTTC.

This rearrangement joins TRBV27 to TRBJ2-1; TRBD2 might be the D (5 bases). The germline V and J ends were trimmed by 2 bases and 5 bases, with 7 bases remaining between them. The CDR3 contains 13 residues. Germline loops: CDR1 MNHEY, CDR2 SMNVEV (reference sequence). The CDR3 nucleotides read TGTGCCAGCAGTTTACTCGGGGACAATGAGCAGTTCTTC. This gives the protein CASSLLGDNEQFF.

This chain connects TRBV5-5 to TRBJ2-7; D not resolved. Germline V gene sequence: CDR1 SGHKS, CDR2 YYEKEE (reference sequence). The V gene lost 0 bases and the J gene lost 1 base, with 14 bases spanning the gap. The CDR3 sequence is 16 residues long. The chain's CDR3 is CASSLGVGSRSYEQYF. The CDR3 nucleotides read TGTGCCAGCAGCTTGGGGGTGGGCAGTAGATCCTACGAGCAGTACTTC. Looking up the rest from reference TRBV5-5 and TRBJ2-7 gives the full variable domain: DAGVTQSPTHLIKTRGQQVTLRCSPISGHKSVSWYQQVLGQGPQFIFQYYEKEERGRGNFPDRFSARQFPNYSSELNVNALLLGDSALYLCASSLGVGSRSYEQYFGPGTRLTVT.

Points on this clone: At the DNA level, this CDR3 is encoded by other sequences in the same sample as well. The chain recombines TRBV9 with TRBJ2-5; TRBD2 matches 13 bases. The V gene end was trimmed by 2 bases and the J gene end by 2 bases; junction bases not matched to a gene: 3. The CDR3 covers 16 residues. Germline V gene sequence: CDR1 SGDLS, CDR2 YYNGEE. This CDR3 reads CASSVGTSGAQETQYF. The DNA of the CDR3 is TGTGCCAGCAGCGTCGGGACTAGCGGGGCGCAAGAGACCCAGTACTTC.

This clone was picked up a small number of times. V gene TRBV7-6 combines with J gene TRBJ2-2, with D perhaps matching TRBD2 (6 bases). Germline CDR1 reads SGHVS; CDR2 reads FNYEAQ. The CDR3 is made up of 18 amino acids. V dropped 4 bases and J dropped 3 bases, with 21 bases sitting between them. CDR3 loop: CASSSAGIKGSYTGELFF. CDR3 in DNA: TGTGCCAGCAGCTCCGCGGGAATTAAAGGGTCATACACCGGGGAGCTGTTTTTT.

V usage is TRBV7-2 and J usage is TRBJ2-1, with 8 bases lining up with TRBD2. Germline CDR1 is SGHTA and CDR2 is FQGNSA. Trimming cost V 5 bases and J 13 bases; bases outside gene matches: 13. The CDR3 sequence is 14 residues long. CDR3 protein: CASSPGISGAEQFF. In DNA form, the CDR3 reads TGTGCCAGCAGCCCGGGGATTAGCGGGGCGGAACAGTTCTTC. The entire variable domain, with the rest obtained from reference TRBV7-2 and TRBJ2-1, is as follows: GAGVSQSPSNKVTEKGKDVELRCDPISGHTALYWYRQSLGQGLEFLIYFQGNSAPDKSGLPSDRFSAERTGGSVSTLTIQRTQQEDSAVYLCASSPGISGAEQFFGPGTRLTVL.

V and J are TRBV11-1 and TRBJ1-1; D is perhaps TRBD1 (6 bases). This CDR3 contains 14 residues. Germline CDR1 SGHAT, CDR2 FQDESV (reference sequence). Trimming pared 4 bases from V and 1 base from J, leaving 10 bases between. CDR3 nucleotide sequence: TGTGCCAGCAGCTCGGGACACGCGAACACTGAAGCTTTCTTT. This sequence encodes CASSSGHANTEAFF.

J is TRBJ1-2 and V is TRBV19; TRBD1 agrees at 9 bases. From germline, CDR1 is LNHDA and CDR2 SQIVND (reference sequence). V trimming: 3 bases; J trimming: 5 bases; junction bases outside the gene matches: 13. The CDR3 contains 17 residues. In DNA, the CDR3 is TGTGCCAGTAGTATTTTACCTACAGGGGGCGCCGGGTATGGCTACACCTTC. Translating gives CASSILPTGGAGYGYTF.

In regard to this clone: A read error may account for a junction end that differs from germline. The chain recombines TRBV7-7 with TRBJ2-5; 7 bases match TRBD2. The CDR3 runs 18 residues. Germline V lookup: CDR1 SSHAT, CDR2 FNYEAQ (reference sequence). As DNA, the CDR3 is TGTGCTAGCAGCCTCGGGGCTTTGGGAGCGGGGCCTCAAGGGACCCAGTACTTC. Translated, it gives CASSLGALGAGPQGTQYF.

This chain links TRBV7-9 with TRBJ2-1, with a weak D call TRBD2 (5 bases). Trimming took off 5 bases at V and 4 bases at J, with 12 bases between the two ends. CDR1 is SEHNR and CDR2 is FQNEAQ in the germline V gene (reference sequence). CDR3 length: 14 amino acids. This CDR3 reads CASSHAPGYNEQFF. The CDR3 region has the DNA TGTGCCAGCAGCCATGCCCCGGGATACAATGAGCAGTTCTTC.

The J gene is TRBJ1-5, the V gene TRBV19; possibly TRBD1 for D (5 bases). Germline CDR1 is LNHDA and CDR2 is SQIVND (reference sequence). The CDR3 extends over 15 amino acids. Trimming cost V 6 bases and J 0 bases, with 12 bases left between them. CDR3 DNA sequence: TGTGCCAGTAGCTCGACAGTGAATAGCAATCAGCCCCAGCATTTT. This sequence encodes CASSSTVNSNQPQHF.